This T cell receptor (beta chain) was observed in a study of T cell responses to AZD1222 COVID-19 vaccine. Findings of the study overall: Compared with day 0, the breadth and depth of the Spike-specific TCR repertoire rose significantly after two doses of AZD1222. Donors were chiefly white British, with a greater number of females, and clonal diversity was perhaps underestimated. The span of vaccine-associated CD4 TCRs extended across spike, with dominance at 160-218 and 743-854.

The CDR3 consists of 13 residues. CDR1 and CDR2 from the germline V gene are SGHRS and YFSETQ. Trimming took 0 bases from V and 6 from J; bases not matched to a gene: 2. To note about this clone: Antigen: not known. This sample includes further DNA sequences coding for the same CDR3.

Using immunoSEQ multiplex PCR, the repertoire was profiled, and TCRdb retains in-frame clones only, with some absent. The profile shows about 270,000 clones, around 93% of them singletons. The chain uses TRBV5-1 and TRBJ1-2; 7 bases are shared with TRBD1. This material consisted of peripheral blood, taken 28 days after the second AZD1222 dose. The receptor was derived from an adult who received the AZD1222 COVID-19 vaccine. CDR3 in DNA: TGCGCCAGCAGCTTGGAGGGGGCGGATGGCTACACCTTC. Translated, it gives CASSLEGADGYTF.